Below, 24 T cell receptor beta chains from the same sample are listed, as sequenced in a study of blood T cell repertoires in COVID-19. Clones were read by immunoSEQ multiplex PCR, and TCRdb kept only the in-frame ones, dropping some. The repertoire has around 50,000 clones, around 90% of them found once; the top ten carry under 2.5%. The sample taken for sequencing was peripheral blood. Every receptor here comes from a human donor in a cohort sampled during active COVID-19.

The chain is built from TRBV5-6 and TRBJ2-5, with D perhaps matching TRBD2 (5 bases). Germline-derived CDR1 and CDR2 are SGHDT and YYEEEE. V lost 1 base and J 1 base, leaving 8 bases between the germline ends. CDR3 length: 14 amino acids. CDR3 coding DNA: TGTGCCAGCAGCTTGTCGGGATTCCAAGAGACCCAGTACTTC. It specifies CASSLSGFQETQYF.

The chain combines TRBV7-9 with TRBJ2-7; 11 bases map to TRBD1. Germline trimming cut 1 base from V and 5 bases from J; bases unmatched to any gene: 1. CDR1 SEHNR and CDR2 FQNEAQ come from the germline V gene (reference sequence). The CDR3 is made up of 14 amino acids. The DNA of the CDR3 is TGTGCCAGCAGCTTAGGGACAGGGGGCAACGAGCAGTACTTC. Residues: CASSLGTGGNEQYF.

This chain joins TRBV10-3 and TRBJ2-7; 11 nucleotides match TRBD1. The germline V gene has CDR1 ENHRY and CDR2 SYGVKD. V lost 4 bases, J lost 0 bases, and 2 bases stayed unmatched. The CDR3 totals 15 residues. CDR3 bases: TGTGCCATCAGTGGAGGGACAGGGGGCTCCTACGAGCAGTACTTC. Protein sequence: CAISGGTGGSYEQYF.

V gene TRBV6-2 or TRBV6-3 combines with J gene TRBJ2-5; TRBD2 aligns across 11 bases. Germline V gene sequence: CDR1 MNHEY, CDR2 SVGEGT. CDR3 length: 17 residues. V was clipped by 2 bases and J by 4 bases; unmatched bases: 9. CDR3 in DNA: TGTGCCAGCAGTTACGGTCTAGCGGGGGGTCAGCGAGAGACCCAGTACTTC. Protein sequence: CASSYGLAGGQRETQYF.

The rearrangement links TRBV29-1 to TRBJ2-5, with a weak D call TRBD2 (5 bases). The CDR3 extends over 15 amino acids. The germline V gene has CDR1 SQVTM and CDR2 ANQGSEA. Between the trimmed V and J ends, which lost 5 bases and 0 bases, there was a span of 16 bases. DNA of the CDR3: TGCAGCGTTACAAAGGGAGACGTGTACCAAGAGACCCAGTACTTC. Its translation: CSVTKGDVYQETQYF.

This chain connects TRBV30 to TRBJ1-5; 10 bases match TRBD1. The CDR3 has 15 residues. The V and J ends lost 5 bases and 8 bases, in that order; junction bases with no gene match: 12. Germline V CDR1 and CDR2: GTSNPN, SVGIG (reference sequence). The CDR3 region is CAWDRGQRGREPQHF. The CDR3 DNA reads as TGTGCCTGGGACAGGGGGCAGAGGGGAAGGGAGCCCCAGCATTTT.

In its sample, this clone was seen once. This chain connects TRBV9 to TRBJ2-3, with 12 nucleotides matching TRBD2. Trimming removed 4 bases from V and 3 bases from J; junction bases left unmatched: 3. CDR3 length equals 15 residues. The germline gives CDR1 SGDLS, CDR2 YYNGEE. CDR3 nucleotides: TGTGCCAGCAGCATTGGGACTAGCGGGACAGATACGCAGTATTTT. Translated: CASSIGTSGTDTQYF.

This clone was picked up a small number of times. This chain links TRBV4-2 with TRBJ2-2, with D perhaps matching TRBD2 (5 bases). Germline CDR1 LGHNA, CDR2 YNFKEQ. This CDR3 has 14 amino acids. Trimming pared 4 bases from V and 6 bases from J, leaving 12 bases between. The CDR3 DNA sequence: TGTGCCAGCAGCCGACGCCTAGCCTCCGGGGAGCTGTTTTTT. This gives the protein CASSRRLASGELFF.

This clone was observed a handful of times. The CDR3 DNA sequence: TGTGCCATCCGAGAACAGGGGAAAAACACTGAAGCTTTCTTT. Its protein is CAIREQGKNTEAFF. The chain is built from TRBV10-3 and TRBJ1-1, with 7 bases that match TRBD1. Trimming cost V 8 bases and J 2 bases; bases outside gene matches: 8. This CDR3 is 14 amino acids long. In germline, CDR1 is ENHRY, CDR2 SYGVKD.

The J gene is TRBJ1-1, the V gene TRBV19; D perhaps matches TRBD1 (5 bases). The CDR3 spans 15 residues. The ends were cut back, 6 bases at V and 0 bases at J, with 14 bases in the middle. The V gene's germline CDR1 is LNHDA and CDR2 SQIVND (reference sequence). CDR3: CASRPQQALNTEAFF. The CDR3, as DNA: TGTGCCAGTAGACCTCAACAGGCCTTGAACACTGAAGCTTTCTTT.

The rearrangement uses TRBV5-1 and TRBJ2-2; D remains unclear. V was clipped by 2 bases and J by 0 bases, with 8 bases between them. CDR3 length: 15 amino acids. Germline assignment: CDR1 SGHRS and CDR2 YFSETQ. The CDR3 region is CASSFPNANTGELFF. CDR3 in DNA: TGCGCCAGCAGCTTCCCTAACGCGAACACCGGGGAGCTGTTTTTT.

J is TRBJ2-7 and V is TRBV6-5; weak D call: TRBD1 (6 bases). Germline CDR1 is MNHEY and CDR2 is SVGAGI. The CDR3 extends over 14 amino acids. V was shortened by 6 bases and J by 4 bases, with 16 bases between the two germline ends. In DNA form, the CDR3 reads TGTGCCAGCAGCAGGGGAGACCTTCGTTACGAGCAGTACTTC. It yields the protein CASSRGDLRYEQYF.

The rearrangement links TRBV20-1 to TRBJ2-4; tentative D call: TRBD2 (7 bases). CDR3 size: 15 residues. Deletions cut 3 bases from V and 0 bases from J, with 12 bases between. Germline V lookup: CDR1 DFQATT, CDR2 SNEGSKA (reference sequence). The CDR3 region is CSASRGGLAKNIQYF. DNA for the CDR3: TGCAGTGCTAGTAGGGGGGGACTAGCCAAAAACATTCAGTACTTC.

The V call is TRBV25-1, the J call TRBJ1-5; 8 bases fit TRBD1. The germline gives CDR1 MGHDK, CDR2 SYGVNS. After removal of 5 bases from V and 4 bases from J, the junction contained 4 bases not matched to a gene. This CDR3 is built from 14 residues. CDR3 sequence (DNA): TGTGCCAGCAGTACCGGGACAGGTAATCAGCCCCAGCATTTT. Protein sequence: CASSTGTGNQPQHF.

This chain links TRBV10-2 with TRBJ1-2, with unresolved D. CDR1 is WSHSY, CDR2 SAAADI, per germline. This CDR3 is built from 14 residues. Trimming cost V 6 bases and J 6 bases, with 17 bases left between them. CDR3 sequence reads: CASRDQGGFHGYTF. The CDR3 nucleotides are TGCGCCAGCAGGGATCAAGGCGGCTTTCATGGCTACACCTTC.

This clone was detected a few times. The CDR3: CASSPRWERGTSYEQYF. The DNA of the CDR3 is TGTGCCAGCAGCCCTCGTTGGGAGCGGGGGACCTCCTACGAGCAGTACTTC. The chain employs TRBV4-2 and TRBJ2-7; 8 nucleotides match TRBD2. Looked up from germline, CDR1 is LGHNA and CDR2 is YNFKEQ. Trimming cost V 4 bases and J 0 bases; bases outside gene matches: 11. This CDR3 has 17 residues.

The chain is built from TRBV9 and TRBJ2-1, with TRBD2 identical over 8 bases. Looked up from germline, CDR1 is SGDLS and CDR2 is YYNGEE. J was trimmed by 0 bases and V by 0 bases; bases with no gene match: 5. This CDR3 spans 17 amino acids. For the CDR3, the DNA is TGTGCCAGCAGCGTAGGGGTCGGGACTAGCTCCTACAATGAGCAGTTCTTC. It translates to CASSVGVGTSSYNEQFF.

The J gene is TRBJ1-2, the V gene TRBV7-9; tentative D call: TRBD1 (6 bases). CDR1 and CDR2 (germline): SEHNR, FQNEAQ (reference sequence). V was cut by 5 bases and J by 4 bases, with 17 bases left in between. The CDR3 is 15 residues long. The CDR3 sequence: CASSRPKDRLYGYTF. CDR3 DNA sequence: TGTGCCAGCAGCCGACCGAAGGACAGACTCTATGGCTACACCTTC. Full variable domain (missing parts from reference TRBV7-9 and TRBJ1-2): DTGVSQNPRHKITKRGQNVTFRCDPISEHNRLYWYRQTLGQGPEFLTYFQNEAQLEKSRLLSDRFSAERPKGSFSTLEIQRTEQGDSAMYLCASSRPKDRLYGYTFGSGTRLTVV.

V usage is TRBV28 and J usage is TRBJ2-7, with TRBD1 as a possible D gene (5 bases). From germline, CDR1 is MDHEN and CDR2 SYDVKM. V was shortened by 4 bases and J by 0 bases, with 10 bases between the two germline ends. The CDR3 length is 14 residues. In nucleotides, the CDR3 is TGTGCCAGCAGTTCCCCAGGGAACTCCTACGAGCAGTACTTC. Translating gives CASSSPGNSYEQYF.

The chain combines TRBV4-1 with TRBJ2-5, with 11 nucleotides matching TRBD1. With V trimmed by 1 base and J by 1 base, 5 bases remained unmatched. This CDR3 has 17 amino acids. Germline V gives CDR1 MGHRA, CDR2 YSYEKL. CDR3: CASSQVPGQGGQETQYF. The CDR3, as DNA: TGCGCCAGCAGCCAAGTACCGGGACAGGGGGGCCAAGAGACCCAGTACTTC.

The J gene is TRBJ2-7, the V gene TRBV7-9; 8 positions match TRBD1. The junction had 8 bases not matched to a gene; V was cut back by 5 bases and J by 2 bases. The CDR3 loop spans 15 amino acids. Looked up from germline, CDR1 is SEHNR and CDR2 is FQNEAQ (reference sequence). CDR3 nucleotide sequence: TGTGCCAGCAGCCCGTCCGGGACAGGCGCCTACGAGCAGTACTTC. This gives the protein CASSPSGTGAYEQYF.

This sequence joins TRBV19 and TRBJ1-5; D gene ambiguous. Germline V CDR1 and CDR2: LNHDA, SQIVND (reference sequence). V lost 5 bases, J lost 0 bases, and 11 bases lay in between. The CDR3 spans 15 residues. This chain's CDR3 is CASSVHRNSNQPQHF. CDR3 sequence (DNA): TGTGCCAGTAGTGTGCACAGAAATAGCAATCAGCCCCAGCATTTT.

The chain has TRBV19 and TRBJ2-5; the D gene is possibly TRBD2 (5 bases). The ends were cut back, 5 bases at V and 2 bases at J, with 15 bases in the middle. Germline V lookup: CDR1 LNHDA, CDR2 SQIVND (reference sequence). The CDR3 extends over 15 amino acids. CDR3 amino acids: CASSPRDAPQETQYF. CDR3 DNA sequence: TGTGCCAGTAGTCCCCGGGATGCCCCTCAAGAGACCCAGTACTTC.

V is TRBV7-3 and J is TRBJ1-2; D not resolved. Germline loops: CDR1 SGHTA, CDR2 FQGTGA. The CDR3 runs to 13 residues. V was pared by 2 bases and J by 4 bases, with 8 bases between. The CDR3 DNA sequence: TGTGCCAGCAGCTTAGATGGCAGCTATGGCTACACCTTC. It encodes CASSLDGSYGYTF.